Presented here are 23 T cell receptor beta chains from one specimen sequenced in a study of T cell responses to AZD1222 COVID-19 vaccine. The repertoire was sequenced with immunoSEQ multiplex PCR; TCRdb's copy has only in-frame clones and lacks some. Of about 110,000 clones listed, 88% were seen once; the top ten hold around 1.5%. The source material was peripheral blood, sampled on day 0 of AZD1222 vaccination. The receptors were gathered from an adult in good health.

This sequence joins TRBV9 and TRBJ2-2; TRBD2 aligns across 7 bases. There are 16 residues in the CDR3. From germline, CDR1 is SGDLS and CDR2 YYNGEE. J was trimmed by 5 bases and V by 0 bases; bases with no gene match: 7. This chain's CDR3 is CASSVGAGLKTGELFF. DNA for the CDR3: TGTGCCAGCAGCGTAGGGGCGGGACTAAAGACCGGGGAGCTGTTTTTT.

This chain connects TRBV3-1 (or the pseudogene TRBV3-2) to TRBJ1-2; D gene ambiguous. V lost 0 bases and J lost 8, with 16 bases in between. The CDR3 is 15 amino acids. In germline, CDR1 is LGHDT, CDR2 YNNKEL (reference sequence). As DNA, the CDR3 is TGTGCCAGCAGCCAAGATTCCGATGCAGTCCGGGGCTACACCTTC. Translating it yields CASSQDSDAVRGYTF.

This chain links TRBV5-1 with TRBJ1-2, with D perhaps matching TRBD1 (5 bases). V lost 0 bases and J 4 bases, leaving 10 bases between the germline ends. Germline CDR1 SGHRS, CDR2 YFSETQ. The CDR3 loop spans 14 amino acids. The CDR3 nucleotides are TGCGCCAGCAGCTTGGTCGCAGGGAGCTATGGCTACACCTTC. Encoded protein: CASSLVAGSYGYTF. The whole variable domain, filled in from reference TRBV5-1 and TRBJ1-2, reads KAGVTQTPRYLIKTRGQQVTLSCSPISGHRSVSWYQQTPGQGLQFLFEYFSETQRNKGNFPGRFSGRQFSNSRSEMNVSTLELGDSALYLCASSLVAGSYGYTFGSGTRLTVV.

The CDR3 DNA reads TGTGCCAGCAGCTTGGCGGGTCGCACTAACTATGGCTACACCTTC. Translated: CASSLAGRTNYGYTF. V and J are TRBV5-6 and TRBJ1-2; D not certain. The germline gives CDR1 SGHDT, CDR2 YYEEEE. CDR3 length: 15 residues. Trimming removed 0 bases from V and 0 bases from J, with 9 bases in between.

This clone was detected only a few times. This chain connects TRBV6-5 to TRBJ1-2, with unresolved D. V was shortened by 6 bases and J by 2 bases, with 4 bases between the two germline ends. The CDR3 contains 11 residues. Germline V CDR1 and CDR2: MNHEY, SVGAGI. The chain's CDR3 is CASSTNYGYTF. The CDR3 DNA follows: TGTGCCAGCAGCACGAACTATGGCTACACCTTC.

V and J are TRBV15 and TRBJ1-4; the D gene is possibly TRBD1 (5 bases). CDR1 is LNHNV, CDR2 YYDKDF, per germline (reference sequence). V was trimmed by 8 bases and J by 0 bases, leaving 10 bases between them. The CDR3 is 14 residues long. The CDR3 nucleotides read TGTGCCACCGGAAAACAGGCAACTAATGAAAAACTGTTTTTT. Its protein is CATGKQATNEKLFF.

The genes are TRBV6-6 and TRBJ1-1; D is unclear. CDR1 is MNHNY and CDR2 is SVGAGI in the germline V gene (reference sequence). The CDR3 has 13 amino acids. V was clipped by 5 bases and J by 1 base, with 8 bases between them. In nucleotides, the CDR3 is TGTGCCAGCAGTATCCAGTCGAACACTGAAGCTTTCTTT. Its translation is CASSIQSNTEAFF.

The J gene is TRBJ1-3, the V gene TRBV2; maybe TRBD1 (5 bases). Germline V CDR1 and CDR2: SNHLY, FYNNEI. This CDR3 has 12 amino acids. V was cut by 4 bases and J by 14 bases, with 15 bases left in between. CDR3 nucleotides: TGTGCCAGCAGTGCACGTTTGCGGGACCTATATTTT. It translates to CASSARLRDLYF. Supplemented by reference TRBV2 and TRBJ1-3, the full variable domain reads EPEVTQTPSHQVTQMGQEVILRCVPISNHLYFYWYRQILGQKVEFLVSFYNNEISEKSEIFDDQFSVERPDGSNFTLKIRSTKLEDSAMYFCASSARLRDLYFGEGSWLTVV.

V is TRBV2 and J is TRBJ2-5; no clear D. The CDR3 spans 11 residues. Germline lookup yields CDR1 SNHLY and CDR2 FYNNEI. Trimming removed 6 bases from V and 4 bases from J, with 6 bases in between. CDR3 in amino acids: CASRVAETQYF. CDR3 nucleotides: TGTGCCAGCAGGGTTGCAGAGACCCAGTACTTC. The complete variable domain, with remaining parts taken from reference TRBV2 and TRBJ2-5, reads EPEVTQTPSHQVTQMGQEVILRCVPISNHLYFYWYRQILGQKVEFLVSFYNNEISEKSEIFDDQFSVERPDGSNFTLKIRSTKLEDSAMYFCASRVAETQYFGPGTRLLVL.

This chain links TRBV14 with TRBJ2-1; TRBD2 aligns across 9 bases. The CDR3 has 18 amino acids. Germline assignment: CDR1 SGHDN and CDR2 FVKESK. Trimming at V came to 1 base and at J to 6 bases, leaving 13 bases not matched to a gene. CDR3 coding DNA: TGTGCCAGCAGCCAAGTGGGGGTCGGTGGCGGGAGGGCCAATGAGCAGTTCTTC. Protein: CASSQVGVGGGRANEQFF.

The rearrangement joins TRBV19 to TRBJ1-6; the D gene is possibly TRBD1 (6 bases). CDR3 length equals 15 residues. Germline values: CDR1 LNHDA, CDR2 SQIVND (reference sequence). Trimming took off 4 bases at V and 8 bases at J, with 15 bases between the two ends. CDR3 coding DNA: TGTGCCAGTAGTACCGGGACAAGAGGGCATTCACCCCTCCACTTT. Protein product: CASSTGTRGHSPLHF.

The chain has TRBV6-5 and TRBJ2-1; a weak D match, TRBD2 (6 bases). V was cut by 7 bases and J by 5 bases, with 12 bases left in between. Germline V gives CDR1 MNHEY, CDR2 SVGAGI. This CDR3 has 13 amino acids. The DNA of the CDR3 is TGTGCCAGCACTAGGGACTGGCACAATGAGCAGTTCTTC. This codes for CASTRDWHNEQFF.

This CDR3 reads CASSQVASGYTF. For the CDR3, the DNA is TGTGCCAGCAGCCAAGTAGCTTCTGGCTACACCTTC. The chain recombines TRBV3-1 (or the pseudogene TRBV3-2) with TRBJ1-2; D is unclear. Trimming shortened V by 1 base and J by 7 bases, and 7 bases separated the two germline ends. The CDR3 contains 12 residues. Germline CDR1 is LGHDT and CDR2 is YNNKEL (reference sequence).

This sequence joins TRBV2 and TRBJ1-6, with TRBD1 as a possible D gene (5 bases). The CDR3 has 15 amino acids. Germline lookup yields CDR1 SNHLY and CDR2 FYNNEI. Trimming removed 2 bases from V and 6 bases from J, with 11 bases in between. The CDR3, as DNA: TGTGCCAGCAGTGAACAGGGAGGCCTTAATTCACCCCTCCACTTT. Its translation is CASSEQGGLNSPLHF.

This chain links TRBV6-2 or TRBV6-3 with TRBJ2-2; a possible D gene is TRBD1 (5 bases). Germline-derived CDR1 and CDR2 are MNHEY and SVGEGT. Trimming stripped 6 bases from V and 4 bases from J, with 9 bases between. The CDR3 runs to 13 residues. CDR3 amino acids: CASSFRATGELFF. Written as DNA, the CDR3 is TGTGCCAGCAGCTTCAGGGCCACCGGGGAGCTGTTTTTT.

J is TRBJ1-1 and V is TRBV5-6; D unclear. This CDR3 is built from 15 residues. Trimming removed 0 bases at V and 0 bases at J, with 9 bases between. Germline V CDR1 and CDR2: SGHDT, YYEEEE. This CDR3 is CASSLVSRLNTEAFF. The CDR3 DNA sequence: TGTGCCAGCAGCTTGGTTAGCAGGCTGAACACTGAAGCTTTCTTT.

DNA of the CDR3: TGTGCCAGTAGTAGGGACAATAGCAATCAGCCCCAGCATTTT. Protein sequence: CASSRDNSNQPQHF. The chain uses TRBV19 and TRBJ1-5; D perhaps matches TRBD1 (6 bases). Germline loops: CDR1 LNHDA, CDR2 SQIVND (reference sequence). This CDR3 region has 14 residues. V lost 4 bases and J lost 0, with 7 bases in between.

The V call is TRBV11-3, the J call TRBJ1-5; D gene uncertain. The CDR3 totals 14 residues. Germline CDR1 is SGHNT and CDR2 is YENEEA. V gave up 0 bases and J gave up 6 bases, with 9 bases separating them. This CDR3 is CASSLDGPGQPQHF. In DNA form, the CDR3 reads TGTGCCAGCAGCTTAGATGGCCCGGGTCAGCCCCAGCATTTT.

The chain recombines TRBV5-1 with TRBJ1-6; no definite D call. The CDR3 runs 15 residues. V lost 0 bases and J lost 10, with 14 bases in between. Germline V lookup: CDR1 SGHRS, CDR2 YFSETQ. The CDR3 bases are TGCGCCAGCAGCTTGGATCCGGCAGTAGACTCACCCCTCCACTTT. It specifies CASSLDPAVDSPLHF.

This chain joins TRBV3-1 (or the pseudogene TRBV3-2) and TRBJ1-4; possible D gene TRBD1, 5 bases. The germline V and J ends were trimmed by 3 bases and 8 bases, with 16 bases remaining between them. Germline V gene sequence: CDR1 LGHDT, CDR2 YNNKEL (reference sequence). This CDR3 is 15 amino acids long. The CDR3 DNA sequence: TGTGCCAGCAGCCATGGCGGGGGATTCAGGGAAAAACTGTTTTTT. It encodes CASSHGGGFREKLFF.

CDR3 residues: CASSPRTGGDNEQFF. CDR3 nucleotides: TGTGCCAGCAGCCCTAGAACAGGGGGTGACAATGAGCAGTTCTTC. The V and J genes are TRBV7-6 and TRBJ2-1, with 8 bases lining up with TRBD1. With 5 bases clipped from V and 5 bases from J, the junction kept 8 bases outside the gene matches. The CDR3 extends over 15 amino acids. The germline CDR1 and CDR2 sequences are SGHVS and FNYEAQ.

The V call is TRBV2, the J call TRBJ2-2, with 7 bases aligning to TRBD1. The ends lost 10 bases at V and 0 bases at J; junction bases unmatched: 5. The length of the CDR3 is 14 residues. Per the germline V gene, CDR1 is SNHLY and CDR2 is FYNNEI. The CDR3 DNA reads as TGTGCCACGCAGGACAGGACGAACACCGGGGAGCTGTTTTTT. Its translation: CATQDRTNTGELFF.

This clone was seen once. This chain connects TRBV4-2 to TRBJ2-1; 7 positions agree with TRBD2. The length of the CDR3 is 15 residues. The V gene's germline CDR1 is LGHNA and CDR2 YNFKEQ. Germline trimming cut 4 bases from V and 6 bases from J; bases unmatched to any gene: 9. CDR3 sequence: CASSRGPSGSNEQFF. CDR3 in DNA: TGTGCCAGCAGCCGAGGACCTAGCGGATCCAATGAGCAGTTCTTC.